The clone carrying this TCR beta chain was seen a handful of times. Its antigen is as yet unknown. This entry comes from a study of OX40 agonist ivuxolimab in advanced cancers. Overall study context: All patients had ivuxolimab intravenously every 2 weeks at 0.01 to 10 mg/kg. Study outcomes and limitations: A proportion of nonresponders additionally exhibited low normalized T-cell clonal expansion.

Profiled with immunoSEQ multiplex PCR; TCRdb holds only in-frame clones, not every one. This table holds 100,000 or so clones, approximately 90% found once. The CDR3 extends over 15 amino acids. The sequence came from an adult with an advanced solid tumor such as melanoma, head and neck, liver or kidney cancer. The specimen comprised CD4+ or CD8+ T cells sorted from blood, sampled in a trial of the OX40 agonist ivuxolimab. This chain joins TRBV12-2 and TRBJ2-7; TRBD1, the table's D call, lacks a check against the DNA. TRBV12-2 is an annotated pseudogene. The CDR3 loop reads CASRLARQKTYEQYF. DNA for the CDR3: TGTGCAAGTCGCTTAGCCCGACAGAAAACCTACGAGCAGTACTTC.